This TCR beta chain was profiled in a study of cytomegalovirus exposure and HLA in healthy donors. Findings and limits, study-wide: Altogether, 150 or so TCR beta chains were recorded as cytomegalovirus-associated. A classifier reportedly called cytomegalovirus status with high sensitivity and specificity.

Concerning this clone itself: As yet, its antigen is unknown.

Germline CDR1 reads LNHDA; CDR2 reads SQIVND (reference sequence). V was clipped by 4 bases and J by 4 bases, with 17 bases between them. The CDR3 contains 15 residues. TCRdb keeps only in-frame clones here, not all; method: immunoSEQ multiplex PCR. The table records more than 110,000 clones, 84% of them present only once. The source is a woman aged 30 to 39 in good health and CMV-seronegative. This chain links TRBV19 with TRBJ2-7; the D gene is possibly TRBD1 (5 bases). Sequenced sample: PBMCs. The CDR3 sequence is CASSRSIGASYEQYF. The CDR3 DNA reads TGTGCCAGTAGTAGGTCCATTGGGGCCTCTTACGAGCAGTACTTC.